This T cell receptor (beta chain) was documented in a study of neurological immune-mediated disorders. At the level of the study: Within the group of some 34 multiple sclerosis patients, approximately 30 were relapsing-remitting, while 3 were secondary progressive.

The table lists this clonotype with many counts. The antigen is undetermined. The CDR3 is 14 amino acids. The germline V and J ends were trimmed by 6 bases and 4 bases, with 14 bases remaining between them. Study-level results: HTLV-1-associated myelopathy ranked highest for TCR clonal expansion and multiple sclerosis lowest, beneath healthy controls. No sharing of CDR3 amino acid sequences was observed among expanded clones across subjects, suggesting private repertoires in all groups.

The cDNA came from 5'RACE, which used 10-nucleotide random UMIs. In TCRdb, the 5' RACE reads were re-called with MiXCR into one record per CDR3 protein. The sample lists more than 45,000 distinct CDR3 sequences, around 3.4% occurring once. The material sequenced was PBMCs. This chain links TRBV12-3 or TRBV12-4 with TRBJ2-3; no firm D call. The receptor's source is a man aged 40-49 years with multiple sclerosis. CDR3 nucleotides: TGTGCCAGCAGCCCCGAGGCCCGAGCAGATACGCAGTATTTT. Its protein product is CASSPEARADTQYF.